This T cell receptor beta chain was sequenced in a study of response to subunit inactivated influenza vaccine. General study findings and limits: Authors suggested seasonal influenza vaccinations each recruit few new T cells.

TCRdb ran MiXCR on the RT-PCR reads and lists one entry per CDR3 protein. The sample consists of approximately 530,000 distinct CDR3 sequences, 6% to 9% of them appearing once. Only a few counts were recorded for this clonotype. Its antigen is not known. The germline V gene encodes CDR1 SGHTA and CDR2 FQGNSA. V gave up 5 bases and J gave up 8 bases, with 19 bases separating them. The CDR3 consists of 15 residues. Sequenced here: PBMCs from blood, sampled 23 to 25 months after vaccination. This clonotype was sampled from a man aged 50-75 years who received an inactivated influenza vaccine. The chain uses TRBV7-2 and TRBJ2-4; either TRBD1 or TRBD2 may supply D (6 bases each). CDR3 loop: CASSPRGEASYIQYF. CDR3 DNA: TGTGCCAGCAGCCCAAGGGGGGAGGCTAGTTACATTCAGTACTTC.